The 16 T cell receptor beta chains below come from one sample, sequenced in a study of control samples from healthy donors and cancer patients. The table came from immunoSEQ multiplex PCR; TCRdb's copy has only in-frame clones and leaves some out. The sample comprises roughly 80,000 clones, nearly 90% of which are singletons, and more than 5.5% rests with the top ten. Specimen: blood. All receptors derive from a woman in her forties or fifties in good health.

This clone appeared once. At one end the junction does not follow the germline gene, possibly because of a read error. V and J are TRBV6-5 and TRBJ2-2; 9 bases fit TRBD1. Germline assignment: CDR1 MNHEY and CDR2 SVGAGI. This CDR3 has 14 residues. The CDR3 reads CASSYSTWTGELFF. The CDR3 coding sequence is TGTGCCAGCAGTTACTCGACCTGGACAGGGGAACTGTTTTTT.

The chain is built from TRBV6-5 and TRBJ1-1; 7 bases agree with TRBD1. The junction had 8 bases not matched to a gene; V was cut back by 6 bases and J by 1 base. Per germline, CDR1 MNHEY and CDR2 SVGAGI. The CDR3 length is 15 residues. The CDR3 coding sequence is TGTGCCAGCAGGAACTACAGGGGAGGGAACACTGAAGCTTTCTTT. It specifies CASRNYRGGNTEAFF.

The V gene is TRBV7-2, the J gene TRBJ1-2; D not resolved. Trimming removed 1 base from V and 7 bases from J, with 16 bases in between. CDR3 length equals 15 residues. Germline assignment: CDR1 SGHTA and CDR2 FQGNSA. This chain's CDR3 is CASSLGVVAQGGYTF. The CDR3 DNA is TGTGCCAGCAGCTTAGGGGTCGTCGCCCAAGGTGGCTACACCTTC. Drawing the rest from reference TRBV7-2 and TRBJ1-2, the complete variable domain is GAGVSQSPSNKVTEKGKDVELRCDPISGHTALYWYRQSLGQGLEFLIYFQGNSAPDKSGLPSDRFSAERTGGSVSTLTIQRTQQEDSAVYLCASSLGVVAQGGYTFGSGTRLTVV.

This chain uses TRBV19 with TRBJ2-3; no clear D. Germline CDR1 is LNHDA and CDR2 is SQIVND (reference sequence). The length of the CDR3 is 15 residues. Deletions cut 5 bases from V and 0 bases from J, with 12 bases between. CDR3 amino acids: CASSLLSLSTDTQYF. The DNA of the CDR3 is TGTGCCAGTAGTCTACTCAGCCTGAGCACAGATACGCAGTATTTT.

The V and J genes are TRBV19 and TRBJ2-7; TRBD1 matches at 10 bases. Germline lookup yields CDR1 LNHDA and CDR2 SQIVND (reference sequence). Trimming removed 1 base from V and 2 bases from J; junction bases left unmatched: 2. CDR3 length equals 15 residues. This CDR3 is CASSIAGTGAYEQYF. CDR3 in DNA: TGTGCCAGTAGTATAGCCGGGACAGGGGCCTACGAGCAGTACTTC. The full variable domain, rest sourced from reference TRBV19 and TRBJ2-7, is DGGITQSPKYLFRKEGQNVTLSCEQNLNHDAMYWYRQDPGQGLRLIYYSQIVNDFQKGDIAEGYSVSREKKESFPLTVTSAQKNPTAFYLCASSIAGTGAYEQYFGPGTRLTVT.

The rearrangement joins TRBV21-1 to TRBJ2-7; TRBD1 is the table's D call and was not checked against the DNA. TRBV21-1 is a listed pseudogene. The CDR3 spans 16 residues. The CDR3 nucleotides read TGTGCCAGCAGCAAAGGTCTTGACAGGGGGAGCTACGAGCAGTACTTC. Its protein is CASSKGLDRGSYEQYF.

The V and J genes are TRBV24-1 and TRBJ1-3; D not certain. The V end lost 3 bases, the J end lost 9 bases, and 8 bases lay between the germline ends. Germline assignment: CDR1 KGHDR and CDR2 SFDVKD. The CDR3 has 12 residues. CDR3 sequence: CATSDTEITIYF. The CDR3 nucleotides are TGTGCCACCAGTGATACGGAGATCACCATATATTTT.

This clone appeared once. This chain joins TRBV5-1 and TRBJ1-2, with D perhaps matching TRBD1 (6 bases). The CDR3 runs 14 residues. CDR1 SGHRS and CDR2 YFSETQ come from the germline V gene. V was shortened by 1 base and J by 6 bases, with 13 bases between the two germline ends. In DNA form, the CDR3 reads TGCGCCAGCAGCTTGTCACAGGGTTCGGATGGCTACACCTTC. Translation gives CASSLSQGSDGYTF. The entire variable domain, with the rest obtained from reference TRBV5-1 and TRBJ1-2, is as follows: KAGVTQTPRYLIKTRGQQVTLSCSPISGHRSVSWYQQTPGQGLQFLFEYFSETQRNKGNFPGRFSGRQFSNSRSEMNVSTLELGDSALYLCASSLSQGSDGYTFGSGTRLTVV.

Only one count was recorded for this clone. The J gene is TRBJ1-2, the V gene TRBV3-1 (or the pseudogene TRBV3-2); the D is unclear. Germline V CDR1 and CDR2: LGHDT, YNNKEL (reference sequence). This CDR3 is 11 amino acids long. V was shortened by 1 base and J by 14 bases, with 11 bases between the two germline ends. CDR3 coding DNA: TGTGCCAGCAGCCAAGGTGTTTGGAGGACCTTC. It specifies CASSQGVWRTF.

This chain links TRBV5-4 with TRBJ1-2, with TRBD1 matching over 7 bases. The CDR3 extends over 14 amino acids. The ends lost 1 base at V and 1 base at J; junction bases unmatched: 1. The germline V gene encodes CDR1 SGHNT and CDR2 YYREEE (reference sequence). In DNA, the CDR3 is TGTGCCAGCAGCTTGACAGGGGTTAACTATGGCTACACCTTC. This translates into CASSLTGVNYGYTF.

The sample holds a few counts of this clone. This sample includes further DNA sequences coding for the same CDR3. V and J are TRBV29-1 and TRBJ2-7, with a weak D call TRBD1 (5 bases). The germline gives CDR1 SQVTM, CDR2 ANQGSEA. V dropped 4 bases and J dropped 4 bases, with 8 bases sitting between them. The CDR3 length is 11 residues. The CDR3 loop is CSVVRGYEQYF. CDR3 in DNA: TGCAGCGTTGTTAGGGGTTACGAGCAGTACTTC.

The chain employs TRBV5-1 and TRBJ1-1; D is perhaps TRBD1 (6 bases). The germline V gene has CDR1 SGHRS and CDR2 YFSETQ. This CDR3 comprises 14 residues. V shed 7 bases and J shed 1 base, with 14 bases lying between them. Written as DNA, the CDR3 is TGCGCCAGCTCCCAGGGGTCTAGGAACACTGAAGCTTTCTTT. Protein product: CASSQGSRNTEAFF. The variable domain in full, completed from reference TRBV5-1 and TRBJ1-1, reads KAGVTQTPRYLIKTRGQQVTLSCSPISGHRSVSWYQQTPGQGLQFLFEYFSETQRNKGNFPGRFSGRQFSNSRSEMNVSTLELGDSALYLCASSQGSRNTEAFFGQGTRLTVV.

V and J are TRBV27 and TRBJ2-1, with 9 bases matching TRBD2. Trimming took 0 bases from V and 2 from J; bases not matched to a gene: 2. The CDR3 totals 16 residues. CDR1 MNHEY and CDR2 SMNVEV come from the germline V gene (reference sequence). CDR3 nucleotide sequence: TGTGCCAGCAGTTTATCTGGACTAGCGCCCTACAATGAGCAGTTCTTC. The encoded protein is CASSLSGLAPYNEQFF.

This rearrangement joins TRBV27 to TRBJ2-5; 8 bases map to TRBD2. V lost 8 bases, J lost 4 bases, and 9 bases stayed unmatched. The CDR3 contains 14 residues. The germline V gene has CDR1 MNHEY and CDR2 SMNVEV (reference sequence). The CDR3 DNA reads TGTGCCAGCCGGGAGGGACTCCTTGTAGAGACCCAGTACTTC. Translation: CASREGLLVETQYF.

The V and J genes are TRBV2 and TRBJ2-6; no firm D call. Germline V gives CDR1 SNHLY, CDR2 FYNNEI. V lost 3 bases to trimming and J lost 0 bases, with 3 bases between them. The length of the CDR3 is 14 residues. The CDR3 DNA reads TGTGCCAGCAGTGAGATCTCTGGGGCCAACGTCCTGACTTTC. This translates into CASSEISGANVLTF.

DNA of the CDR3: TGTGCCAGCAGTAGTAGCCCGGGACAGGGGGCCATCGATGAGCAGTTCTTC. Amino acids: CASSSSPGQGAIDEQFF. The chain links TRBV5-4 to TRBJ2-1; 12 bases match TRBD1. V lost 5 bases and J lost 8; bases outside the gene matches: 14. Germline CDR1 reads SGHNT; CDR2 reads YYREEE (reference sequence). This CDR3 comprises 17 residues.